A single sample is the source of the 13 T cell receptor beta chains below, sequenced in a study of blood T cell repertoires in COVID-19. This table comes from immunoSEQ multiplex PCR, and its TCRdb copy is limited to in-frame clones, with some not included. The sample carries tens of thousands of clones, around 84% recorded once. The sample consisted of peripheral blood. Receptors were obtained from a man aged 55 to 70 with acute or convalescent COVID-19.

V gene TRBV19 combines with J gene TRBJ2-7, with 7 bases fitting TRBD2. Trimming removed 7 bases from V and 6 bases from J; junction bases left unmatched: 12. Germline V CDR1 and CDR2: LNHDA, SQIVND (reference sequence). The CDR3 loop spans 14 amino acids. The CDR3 nucleotides are TGTGCCAGTACCTTAGCGGGTCGACCTGCCGAGCAGTACTTC. This translates into CASTLAGRPAEQYF. The full variable domain, rest sourced from reference TRBV19 and TRBJ2-7, is DGGITQSPKYLFRKEGQNVTLSCEQNLNHDAMYWYRQDPGQGLRLIYYSQIVNDFQKGDIAEGYSVSREKKESFPLTVTSAQKNPTAFYLCASTLAGRPAEQYFGPGTRLTVT.

This chain uses TRBV2 with TRBJ1-2; D gene unclear. There are 14 residues in the CDR3. CDR1 and CDR2 from the germline V gene are SNHLY and FYNNEI. The V and J ends lost 6 bases and 8 bases respectively, with 19 bases between them. This CDR3 is CASREREGSRGYTF. For the CDR3, the DNA is TGTGCCAGCAGGGAGAGAGAGGGATCGCGGGGCTACACCTTC.

This clone was picked up one time. V and J are TRBV5-4 and TRBJ2-7; D is uncertain. CDR3 length: 11 amino acids. Germline V gene data show CDR1 as SGHNT and CDR2 as YYREEE (reference sequence). Trimming cost V 10 bases and J 6 bases, with 14 bases left between them. The CDR3 here is CAHKPGPEQYF. CDR3 nucleotides: TGTGCCCATAAACCGGGTCCCGAGCAGTACTTC.

The chain uses TRBV12-3 or TRBV12-4 and TRBJ1-6; D is perhaps TRBD1 (6 bases). The CDR3 is 13 amino acids. V was trimmed by 3 bases and J by 9 bases, leaving 9 bases between them. The chain's CDR3 is CASSFSRGSPLHF. CDR3 DNA sequence: TGTGCCAGCAGTTTCAGCAGGGGTTCACCCCTCCACTTT.

The CDR3 nucleotides are TGTGCCAGCAGCTTTGGGGAGGTCAGCACAGATACGCAGTATTTT. Protein: CASSFGEVSTDTQYF. The rearrangement joins TRBV5-8 to TRBJ2-3; a weak D match, TRBD2 (6 bases). V was cut by 2 bases and J by 0 bases, with 10 bases left in between. CDR1 is SGHTS and CDR2 is YDEGEE in the germline V gene. CDR3 length equals 15 residues.

The CDR3 region has the DNA TGCGCCAGCAGCCACGACAGGGATTGGACCGGGGAGCTGTTTTTT. It codes for CASSHDRDWTGELFF. The gene calls are TRBV5-1 and TRBJ2-2, with 7 bases matching TRBD1. The CDR3 is made up of 15 amino acids. Germline lookup yields CDR1 SGHRS and CDR2 YFSETQ. V was pared by 4 bases and J by 5 bases, with 8 bases of the junction left unmatched.

The J gene is TRBJ1-2, the V gene TRBV19, with 8 bases matching TRBD1. CDR3 size: 13 residues. V lost 8 bases, J lost 4 bases, and 6 bases stayed unmatched. Germline V CDR1 and CDR2: LNHDA, SQIVND (reference sequence). CDR3 bases: TGTGCCAGTGCTCGGACAGGGACCTATGGCTACACCTTC. Translating it yields CASARTGTYGYTF.

The rearrangement uses TRBV11-2 and TRBJ2-1; 13 bases match TRBD2. The germline gives CDR1 SGHAT, CDR2 FQNNGV. V dropped 5 bases and J dropped 3; count of bases not matched to a gene: 4. The CDR3 runs to 16 residues. The CDR3 DNA follows: TGTGCCAGCAGCACTCGACTAGCGGGGGGCTACAATGAGCAGTTCTTC. This encodes CASSTRLAGGYNEQFF.

The V call is TRBV9, the J call TRBJ2-1, with 11 bases aligning to TRBD1. The CDR3 is made up of 16 amino acids. Germline trimming cut 5 bases from V and 6 bases from J; bases unmatched to any gene: 10. Germline-derived CDR1 and CDR2 are SGDLS and YYNGEE. This chain's CDR3 is CASSFWDRGKANEQFF. The CDR3 DNA reads TGTGCCAGCAGTTTTTGGGACAGGGGGAAGGCCAATGAGCAGTTCTTC.

Only one count was recorded for this clone. The genes are TRBV5-1 and TRBJ2-2; TRBD2 matches at 13 bases. CDR3 length equals 15 residues. The germline gives CDR1 SGHRS, CDR2 YFSETQ. V dropped 4 bases and J dropped 5; count of bases not matched to a gene: 2. CDR3: CASSPLAGGTGELFF. For the CDR3, the DNA is TGCGCCAGCAGCCCACTAGCGGGGGGGACCGGGGAGCTGTTTTTT.

The V gene is TRBV2, the J gene TRBJ2-7; TRBD1 matches 7 bases. Germline CDR1 reads SNHLY; CDR2 reads FYNNEI. This CDR3 spans 14 amino acids. V was pared by 8 bases and J by 2 bases, with 9 bases of the junction left unmatched. CDR3 loop: CASGADRAAYEQYF. CDR3 sequence (DNA): TGTGCCAGCGGGGCCGACAGGGCCGCCTACGAGCAGTACTTC.

The chain carries TRBV7-6 and TRBJ1-4, with unresolved D. V was pared by 5 bases and J by 4 bases, with 14 bases between. The germline gives CDR1 SGHVS, CDR2 FNYEAQ. The CDR3 consists of 15 residues. CDR3 in DNA: TGTGCCAGCAGCCCAAGTTGGAGTGGTAATGAAAAACTGTTTTTT. It encodes CASSPSWSGNEKLFF.

The J gene is TRBJ1-1, the V gene TRBV30, with 8 bases identical to TRBD1. Germline assignment: CDR1 GTSNPN and CDR2 SVGIG (reference sequence). Trimming removed 0 bases from V and 1 base from J; junction bases left unmatched: 1. CDR3 length: 14 amino acids. The CDR3 reads CAWSVGTGNTEAFF. CDR3 bases: TGTGCCTGGAGTGTTGGGACAGGGAACACTGAAGCTTTCTTT.